The rows below give T cell receptor beta chains drawn from one sample of a study of technical replicates of blood from a handful of donors. Profiled with immunoSEQ multiplex PCR; TCRdb holds only in-frame clones, not every one. The sample consists of 65,000 to 90,000 clones, 93% of them appearing once. What was sequenced was T cells isolated from PBMCs. Receptors originate from a human donor in good health. CDR3s leave out the opening cysteine and the closing phenylalanine or tryptophan. Fields, in order: V gene, D gene, J gene, CDR3 protein. D genes are given only for firm matches.

TRBV7-3	TRBD1	TRBJ2-5	ASSLQSGQGETQY
TRBV6-5	-	TRBJ1-2	ASSYTYQGIGYGYT
TRBV18	-	TRBJ2-1	ASSPGGNEQF
TRBV27	-	TRBJ2-5	ASSSGGTAMKETQY
TRBV11-3	TRBD2	TRBJ2-7	ASSLSGGRVYEQY
TRBV18	-	TRBJ2-5	ASSQTLETQY
TRBV29-1	TRBD1	TRBJ1-2	SVVRTGFYGYT
TRBV28	-	TRBJ1-5	ASSFAGVNQPQH
TRBV6-4	-	TRBJ2-1	ASSDIGGASNNEQF
TRBV2	-	TRBJ1-1	ASTDRFTEAF
TRBV6-5	TRBD1	TRBJ1-5	ASSLRQGRQPQH
TRBV2	-	TRBJ1-2	ASRAPDSSFYGYT
TRBV19	-	TRBJ1-2	ASSIDYRDYGYT
TRBV4-1	-	TRBJ2-2	ASSQQMRQPNTGELF
TRBV19	TRBD2	TRBJ2-2	ASELAVLTGELF
TRBV5-1	-	TRBJ2-1	ASSTSGLESNEQF
TRBV29-1	TRBD2	TRBJ2-7	SALGLAGRSYEQY
TRBV5-1	TRBD1	TRBJ2-5	ASSLGDREKETQY
TRBV5-1	-	TRBJ1-1	ASSLLALGEAF
TRBV5-1	TRBD1	TRBJ1-1	ASSFTGVSTEAF
TRBV28	TRBD1	TRBJ2-4	ASSSPGQGFGNIQY
TRBV2	TRBD2	TRBJ2-5	ASSEESLRLAGTGETQY
TRBV25-1	-	TRBJ1-6	ASSGTDPSPLH
TRBV10-2	-	TRBJ2-1	ASSVEGGKEQF
TRBV6-5	-	TRBJ2-7	ASSFGRRAYEQY
TRBV2	-	TRBJ2-2	ASSEAGQGTGELF
TRBV6-5	-	TRBJ2-7	ASTDSTYEQY
TRBV14	-	TRBJ2-1	ASRSVYTNNEQF
TRBV2	-	TRBJ1-2	AITGGGYT
TRBV28	-	TRBJ2-1	ASSLTAALKRKYHEQF
TRBV6-1	-	TRBJ2-7	ASSATSGYEQY
TRBV29-1	-	TRBJ2-7	SYIGAVSGRAYEQY
TRBV11-3	TRBD1	TRBJ2-3	ASSSGTGEDTQY
TRBV2	-	TRBJ2-6	ASSEEWAYHRSGANVLT
TRBV5-4	TRBD2	TRBJ2-5	ASSYSSGGRETQY
TRBV5-6	-	TRBJ1-1	ASSWGESWPGGTEAF
TRBV5-3	TRBD2	TRBJ2-1	ARSLVSSGGIEQF
TRBV30	-	TRBJ1-2	AWSSDRSYGYT
TRBV28	-	TRBJ2-7	ASSFPTDLKQY
TRBV6-5	-	TRBJ1-4	ASSTGRDPREKLF
TRBV29-1	-	TRBJ2-1	SVESGASGNNEQF
TRBV11-2	-	TRBJ1-1	ASTIGRNTEAF
TRBV21-1	-	TRBJ1-2	ASSKVPQSSIKDTYYGYT
TRBV6-1	-	TRBJ2-7	ASSESPAASYEQY